This is a list of T cell receptor beta chains from one sample in a study of T cells expressing NK-cell markers. TCRdb reprocessed the 5' RACE reads, keeping one entry per CDR3 protein, no DNA. Here the sample table reports 400,000 to 550,000 distinct CDR3 sequences. The sample consisted of blood T cells: a sorted CD56 or NKG2C T cell subset, CD4+ or CD8+ T cells, or bulk PBMC T cells (not recorded which). Every receptor here comes from a woman aged 18-70 years in good health. Both conserved end residues are part of each CDR3. Each record gives: V gene, J gene, CDR3 protein.

v_call: TRBV6-1; j_call: TRBJ1-1; cdr3_aa: CASSGQGGNTEAFF
v_call: TRBV7-2; j_call: TRBJ1-2; cdr3_aa: CASSPAATANYGYTF
v_call: TRBV4-2; j_call: TRBJ2-1; cdr3_aa: CASSQDLAGNEQFF
v_call: TRBV12-3/TRBV12-4; j_call: TRBJ2-2; cdr3_aa: CASSRDSTNTGELFF
v_call: TRBV20-1; j_call: TRBJ1-1; cdr3_aa: CSARRSGNTEAFF
v_call: TRBV7-9; j_call: TRBJ2-2; cdr3_aa: CASSPRVDGELFF
v_call: TRBV9; j_call: TRBJ2-3; cdr3_aa: CASSPRTSGVADTQYF
v_call: TRBV7-8; j_call: TRBJ2-5; cdr3_aa: CASSRIHDRGFQETQYF
v_call: TRBV12-3/TRBV12-4; j_call: TRBJ2-3; cdr3_aa: CASSLAGPVGDTQYF
v_call: TRBV10-3; j_call: TRBJ1-6; cdr3_aa: CAISELANNSPLHF
v_call: TRBV7-2; j_call: TRBJ2-7; cdr3_aa: CASSLGQGASEQYF
v_call: TRBV12-3/TRBV12-4; j_call: TRBJ2-1; cdr3_aa: CASSSGVSYNEQFF
v_call: TRBV6-1; j_call: TRBJ2-1; cdr3_aa: CASSPKLAGVFYNEQFF
v_call: TRBV4-3; j_call: TRBJ2-1; cdr3_aa: CASSQSTLHGYNEQFF
v_call: TRBV6-2/TRBV6-3; j_call: TRBJ2-7; cdr3_aa: CASSYPSEQYF
v_call: TRBV20-1; j_call: TRBJ2-7; cdr3_aa: CSASGPNYEQYF
v_call: TRBV6-4; j_call: TRBJ2-3; cdr3_aa: CASSDFGGTDTQYF
v_call: TRBV6-1; j_call: TRBJ2-3; cdr3_aa: CASSVGALSTDTQYF
v_call: TRBV5-1; j_call: TRBJ1-1; cdr3_aa: CASRGTAGMNTEAFF
v_call: TRBV5-8; j_call: TRBJ2-7; cdr3_aa: CASRRTSGSSYEQYF
v_call: TRBV28; j_call: TRBJ2-3; cdr3_aa: CASGRSADTQYF
v_call: TRBV12-3/TRBV12-4; j_call: TRBJ1-2; cdr3_aa: CASSLLRGYTF
v_call: TRBV12-3/TRBV12-4; j_call: TRBJ1-1; cdr3_aa: CASRNTAGPTEAFF
v_call: TRBV5-1; j_call: TRBJ1-1; cdr3_aa: CASSLGQGAQYTEAFF
v_call: TRBV7-3; j_call: TRBJ1-1; cdr3_aa: CASSSSWGGEAFF
v_call: TRBV12-3/TRBV12-4; j_call: TRBJ2-2; cdr3_aa: CASSPPGSGTGELFF
v_call: TRBV7-3; j_call: TRBJ2-1; cdr3_aa: CASSRTGGTTLSSYNEQFF
v_call: TRBV18; j_call: TRBJ2-1; cdr3_aa: CASSRGTNVFDNEQFF
v_call: TRBV7-2; j_call: TRBJ1-6; cdr3_aa: CASSLAQHYNSPLHF
v_call: TRBV20-1; j_call: TRBJ1-1; cdr3_aa: CSAGPNTAEAFF
v_call: TRBV12-3/TRBV12-4; j_call: TRBJ1-6; cdr3_aa: CASSPGGRNSPLHF
v_call: TRBV5-6; j_call: TRBJ2-1; cdr3_aa: CASSLNAGTRSYNEQFF
v_call: TRBV9; j_call: TRBJ2-5; cdr3_aa: CASSSHGTSEETQYF
v_call: TRBV4-1; j_call: TRBJ2-1; cdr3_aa: CASSQEGGPYNEQFF
v_call: TRBV20-1; j_call: TRBJ1-1; cdr3_aa: CSASEGRTEAFF
v_call: TRBV14; j_call: TRBJ2-2; cdr3_aa: CASSQRRDTRTGELFF
v_call: TRBV18; j_call: TRBJ2-5; cdr3_aa: CASSPSNPETQYF
v_call: TRBV20-1; j_call: TRBJ2-7; cdr3_aa: CSASAAAGPIYYEQYF
v_call: TRBV9; j_call: TRBJ2-3; cdr3_aa: CASSVLGTSTDTQYF
v_call: TRBV2; j_call: TRBJ2-7; cdr3_aa: CASSDRETTYEQYF
v_call: TRBV5-1; j_call: TRBJ1-5; cdr3_aa: CASSPTGNNQPQHF
v_call: TRBV20-1; j_call: TRBJ2-1; cdr3_aa: CSAHSPPNTEQFF
v_call: TRBV5-1; j_call: TRBJ2-1; cdr3_aa: CASSPRTGGYNEQFF
v_call: TRBV9; j_call: TRBJ2-1; cdr3_aa: CASSETGLGHEQFF
v_call: TRBV5-6; j_call: TRBJ2-1; cdr3_aa: CASSFGRGGVYNEQFF
v_call: TRBV5-4; j_call: TRBJ2-1; cdr3_aa: CASSPGASNNEQFF
v_call: TRBV9; j_call: TRBJ2-4; cdr3_aa: CASSVEGLEDIQYF
v_call: TRBV3-1; j_call: TRBJ2-1; cdr3_aa: CASSQEPAGTQFF
v_call: TRBV12-5; j_call: TRBJ2-1; cdr3_aa: CASGLVQGSEANEQFF
v_call: TRBV7-2; j_call: TRBJ2-7; cdr3_aa: CASSSPGTSGGTYEQYF
v_call: TRBV7-2; j_call: TRBJ1-2; cdr3_aa: CASSFYPGQGYGYTF
v_call: TRBV12-3/TRBV12-4; j_call: TRBJ2-7; cdr3_aa: CASSLAPRGYYEQYF
v_call: TRBV5-1; j_call: TRBJ1-2; cdr3_aa: CASSGRTGTTYGYTF
v_call: TRBV7-3; j_call: TRBJ2-5; cdr3_aa: CASSQGTLRGETQYF
v_call: TRBV18; j_call: TRBJ2-1; cdr3_aa: CASSPSAGGRRFNEQFF
v_call: TRBV15; j_call: TRBJ2-5; cdr3_aa: CATSSTSFKTQYF
v_call: TRBV5-1; j_call: TRBJ2-1; cdr3_aa: CASSFIVGQDNEQFF